Reported below is one TCR beta chain. It has no known antigen specificity. No base quality values were provided; no much bigger clone lies one nucleotide off. TCRbeta CDR3 regions were amplified from genomic DNA by means of the immunoSEQ Assay, a bias-controlled multiplex PCR. Processing in the source paper ran as follows. Within the assay, amplification of reference gene primers was used to estimate how many nucleated cells each sample contained. To quantify the absolute abundance of each unique TCRbeta CDR3 rearrangement, sequence reads were collapsed and filtered. For each sample, productive Simpson clonality was calculated as the square root of Simpson's diversity index over productive rearrangements. Entries here come from immuneACCESS through TCRdb and include only in-frame sequences with V and J called. Some clones fail to appear in such tables; in the studies checked, an unresolved V gene covers under half of the shortfall, and the cause of the remainder is unknown. V, J and clone size derive from that table, while D and trimming were established from the DNA sequence. Counted in this sample were 170,000 or so clones; 87% of them appeared once. Of the sample, 7% to 7.5% is held by the ten largest clones.

The data were obtained in a study of blood T cell repertoires in COVID-19 (TCRdb year 2020). Notes on the research overall: The collaborator samples originated in the United States, Italy and Spain and spanned the acute and convalescent phases of COVID-19. The material from the prospective study consisted of cDNA or gDNA derived from T cells, B-cell-depleted T cells, or PBMCs. The repertoires were released in a freely available public database intended as a resource for research on the immune response to SARS-CoV-2. A de-identified subject ID, COVID-19 status, age in years and sex were almost always included in the sample metadata. Where HLA class I and class II types were available, the types were taken from metadata supplied by the sample provider, not from assay-based typing. Deeply sampled blood TCRbeta repertoires from subjects exposed to, actively infected with, or recovered from COVID-19 were included in the dataset. Samples came from the ongoing ImmuneRACE study (first 160 participants) plus 1,254 subjects from 6 global collaborators.

The junction shows trimming of 2 bases on V and 4 bases on J, plus 12 bases between the germline ends. CDR1 SGHTA and CDR2 FQGNSA were looked up in the germline V gene. The cysteine opens and the phenylalanine closes a CDR3 of 16 amino acids. CDR3 DNA only is kept here, 48 bases in frame from base 1. Participants in the prospective study were aged roughly 18 to 89 years, lived in some 24 United States geographic areas, and enrolled through a virtual design. In the prospective study, participants were assigned to cohorts based on the clinical history participants reported in a screening survey and a study questionnaire. For ImmuneRACE Cohort 3, a participant was defined as recovered based on two consecutive negative NP/OP PCR tests, clearance by a healthcare professional, or resolution of symptoms. Mobile phlebotomists in the prospective study collected whole blood, serum and a nasopharyngeal or oropharyngeal swab from every participant. Prospective study participants could optionally give additional blood draws and questionnaires over an approximately 2-month period. Before DNA extraction, blood samples from the prospective study were shipped at room temperature or frozen.

Overall study outcomes, separate from this receptor: The amount of clinical and demographic metadata varied by source and participant and was provided uncurated.

This clonotype originated in a woman between 45 and 60 years old who had recovered from COVID-19. The chain couples TRBV7-2 to TRBJ1-6; the D gene is possibly TRBD1, with 5 bases matching. The sequenced sample consisted of PBMCs or T cells enriched from blood (not recorded which). CDR3 region: CASSLQGGGYNSPLHF. The nucleotide sequence is given as TGTGCCAGCAGCTTACAGGGAGGAGGGTATAATTCACCCCTCCACTTT.